This TCR beta chain was obtained from a study of cytomegalovirus exposure and HLA in healthy donors. Donors in the study were healthy people who gave bone marrow. 60 Vbeta and 13 Jbeta primers were used in PCR. The assay was immunoSEQ multiplex PCR, and TCRdb's table has in-frame clones only and misses some. The sample holds approximately 220,000 clones, about 82% seen once. In the case of this clone: The antigen is not known.

Points from the study as a whole: Sequencing depth across donors, presence/absence analyses assumed, was roughly uniform.

The germline V gene has CDR1 SEHNR and CDR2 FQNEAQ (reference sequence). V was clipped by 5 bases and J by 4 bases; unmatched bases: 5. CDR3 size: 14 residues. This receptor was obtained from a man aged 25 to 45 in good health and CMV-seronegative. The rearrangement uses TRBV7-9 and TRBJ1-3; TRBD1 matches at 7 bases. What was sequenced was PBMCs. The CDR3 region has the DNA TGTGCCAGCAGCCGACAGGGTGACGGAAACACCATATATTTT. Protein: CASSRQGDGNTIYF.